Shown below are 18 T cell receptor beta chains from a single sample sequenced in a study of cytomegalovirus exposure and HLA in healthy donors (dated by TCRdb to about 2017). The library was prepared using the immunoSEQ multiplex PCR assay. A mixture of 60 forward primers for TCR Vbeta segments and 13 reverse primers for TCR Jbeta segments was used in the multiplex PCR. As stored in TCRdb, this immuneACCESS dataset retains in-frame rearrangements with V and J assigned. A fraction of the clones does not appear; measured against another copy, unresolved V genes explain less than half of the discrepancy, and the remainder lacks a known reason. The sample includes about 60,000 clones, with around 80% observed a single time. The biggest ten clones account for roughly 4% of the sample. The sequenced material came from PBMCs. The receptors shown here come from a woman aged 25-40 years in good health and CMV-seronegative.

This clone was observed a handful of times. This rearrangement joins TRBV5-8 to TRBJ1-5, with D possibly matching TRBD1 (5 bases). The CDR3 loop spans 17 amino acids. Deletions cut 0 bases from V and 5 bases from J, with 18 bases between. Germline V gene data show CDR1 as SGHTS and CDR2 as YDEGEE. In DNA, the CDR3 is TGTGCCAGCAGCTTGGCAGGACGGCAGGGATCCTATCAGCCCCAGCATTTT. Protein product: CASSLAGRQGSYQPQHF. Full variable domain (missing parts from reference TRBV5-8 and TRBJ1-5): EAGVTQSPTHLIKTRGQQATLRCSPISGHTSVYWYQQALGLGLQFLLWYDEGEERNRGNFPPRFSGRQFPNYSSELNVNALELEDSALYLCASSLAGRQGSYQPQHFGDGTRLSIL.

The J gene is TRBJ2-7, the V gene TRBV30; D may be TRBD1 (6 bases). This CDR3 spans 12 amino acids. Per germline, CDR1 GTSNPN and CDR2 SVGIG (reference sequence). With 5 bases removed from V and 2 bases from J, the gap between germline ends came to 10 bases. CDR3 nucleotide sequence: TGTGCCTGGGGGACAAAAACCTACGAGCAGTACTTC. This codes for CAWGTKTYEQYF.

The V call is TRBV4-1, the J call TRBJ2-6, with a possible D match to TRBD2 (5 bases). V lost 4 bases, J lost 0 bases, and 19 bases lay in between. CDR1 is MGHRA and CDR2 is YSYEKL in the germline V gene. The CDR3 extends over 19 amino acids. CDR3 nucleotides: TGCGCCAGCAGCCTCCCGAGGGAAAAGTTTTCCTCTGGGGCCAACGTCCTGACTTTC. This gives the protein CASSLPREKFSSGANVLTF.

The chain uses TRBV7-2 and TRBJ2-1; TRBD2 agrees at 7 bases. The CDR3 has 16 amino acids. The J segment lost 0 bases and the V segment lost 5 bases, leaving 7 bases of the junction unmatched. Germline CDR1 reads SGHTA; CDR2 reads FQGNSA. Here the CDR3 reads CASSLVAGSSYNEQFF. The DNA of the CDR3 is TGTGCCAGCAGCCTTGTAGCGGGTAGCTCCTACAATGAGCAGTTCTTC.

There are a few counts of this clone. The same CDR3 also results from other DNA sequences found in this sample. The V call is TRBV30, the J call TRBJ2-3; TRBD2 agrees at 8 bases. Germline V CDR1 and CDR2: GTSNPN, SVGIG (reference sequence). The trim removed 0 bases at V and 3 bases at J, leaving 2 bases unmatched. This CDR3 has 14 amino acids. CDR3 residues: CAWSVGGGTDTQYF. CDR3 DNA: TGTGCCTGGAGTGTAGGCGGGGGGACAGATACGCAGTATTTT.

The V call is TRBV28, the J call TRBJ1-1; 10 bases match TRBD1. V lost 3 bases and J lost 6; bases outside the gene matches: 7. This CDR3 has 15 residues. The germline V gene encodes CDR1 MDHEN and CDR2 SYDVKM. CDR3 amino acids: CASSLGDRGGAEAFF. CDR3 nucleotides: TGTGCCAGCAGTTTGGGGGACAGGGGAGGAGCTGAAGCTTTCTTT. Together with reference TRBV28 and TRBJ1-1, the CDR3 gives the full variable domain: DVKVTQSSRYLVKRTGEKVFLECVQDMDHENMFWYRQDPGLGLRLIYFSYDVKMKEKGDIPEGYSVSREKKERFSLILESASTNQTSMYLCASSLGDRGGAEAFFGQGTRLTVV.

This chain joins TRBV30 and TRBJ1-2; TRBD1 agrees at 9 bases. After removal of 2 bases from V and 7 bases from J, the junction contained 11 bases not matched to a gene. CDR1 and CDR2 (germline): GTSNPN, SVGIG (reference sequence). The CDR3 contains 15 residues. The CDR3 DNA sequence: TGTGCCTGGAGTACGGGTCGGGGACAGGGCGGTGGCTACACCTTC. Encoded protein: CAWSTGRGQGGGYTF.

The chain carries TRBV15 and TRBJ1-5, with D perhaps matching TRBD1 (5 bases). The ends were cut back, 3 bases at V and 10 bases at J, with 19 bases in the middle. The germline CDR1 and CDR2 sequences are LNHNV and YYDKDF (reference sequence). This CDR3 has 15 amino acids. CDR3 DNA: TGTGCCACCAGCAGTAGTCAGGGCCCCACGGTCCCCCAGCATTTT. Translating it yields CATSSSQGPTVPQHF.

The rearrangement links TRBV30 to TRBJ1-2, with D unresolved. CDR1 is GTSNPN, CDR2 SVGIG, per germline (reference sequence). With 8 bases removed from V and 7 bases from J, the gap between germline ends came to 11 bases. The CDR3 totals 10 residues. The CDR3 coding sequence is TGTGCCGGGTTACAGAGTGGCTACACCTTC. Encoded protein: CAGLQSGYTF. Full variable domain (remainder filled in from reference TRBV30 and TRBJ1-2): SQTIHQWPATLVQPVGSPLSLECTVEGTSNPNLYWYRQAAGRGLQLLFYSVGIGQISSEVPQNLSASRPQDRQFILSSKKLLLSDSGFYLCAGLQSGYTFGSGTRLTVV.

This chain joins TRBV6-1 and TRBJ2-5, with 7 nucleotides matching TRBD2. Trimming removed 6 bases from V and 1 base from J; junction bases left unmatched: 5. The CDR3 length is 14 residues. The germline V gene has CDR1 MNHNS and CDR2 SASEGT. As DNA, the CDR3 is TGTGCCAGCAGGCCAGCTAGCGGCCAAGAGACCCAGTACTTC. Its translation: CASRPASGQETQYF.

The genes are TRBV28 and TRBJ1-5; 7 nucleotides match TRBD1. This CDR3 contains 17 residues. The V segment lost 5 bases and the J segment 0 bases; nucleotides outside the gene matches: 10. Germline lookup yields CDR1 MDHEN and CDR2 SYDVKM. CDR3 amino acids: CASSPAGGRYSNQPQHF. The CDR3 nucleotides read TGTGCCAGCAGTCCCGCAGGGGGTCGCTATAGCAATCAGCCCCAGCATTTT.

The rearrangement uses TRBV28 and TRBJ2-5, with 8 bases fitting TRBD1. The CDR3 totals 14 residues. Germline V gene lookup returns CDR1 MDHEN and CDR2 SYDVKM. J gave up 6 bases and V 3 bases, and 6 bases lay outside the gene matches. CDR3 sequence reads: CASSFGQGSKTQYF. CDR3 nucleotides: TGTGCCAGCAGTTTTGGACAGGGTTCTAAGACCCAGTACTTC.

This sequence joins TRBV9 and TRBJ2-5, with 9 bases lining up with TRBD1. The germline V gene has CDR1 SGDLS and CDR2 YYNGEE. The CDR3 length is 14 residues. The junction had 1 base not matched to a gene; V was cut back by 2 bases and J by 2 bases. CDR3 bases: TGTGCCAGCAGCGTGACAGGGGGGCAAGAGACCCAGTACTTC. This codes for CASSVTGGQETQYF.

The chain recombines TRBV29-1 with TRBJ1-1; no reliable D call. The length of the CDR3 is 13 residues. V lost 4 bases and J 1 base, leaving 10 bases between the germline ends. Looked up from germline, CDR1 is SQVTM and CDR2 is ANQGSEA. The CDR3 DNA reads TGCAGCGTTGGATCTACTGGGAACACTGAAGCTTTCTTT. This encodes CSVGSTGNTEAFF. Full variable domain (remainder filled in from reference TRBV29-1 and TRBJ1-1): SAVISQKPSRDICQRGTSLTIQCQVDSQVTMMFWYRQQPGQSLTLIATANQGSEATYESGFVIDKFPISRPNLTFSTLTVSNMSPEDSSIYLCSVGSTGNTEAFFGQGTRLTVV.

The chain joins TRBV30 to TRBJ1-6; possible D gene TRBD1, 6 bases. This CDR3 is 15 amino acids long. Germline V gene sequence: CDR1 GTSNPN, CDR2 SVGIG (reference sequence). Deletions cut 4 bases from V and 6 bases from J, with 16 bases between. The CDR3 region has the DNA TGTGCCTGGACCCAGGTCGGACAGTCTAATTCACCCCTCCACTTT. Encoded protein: CAWTQVGQSNSPLHF.

This chain links TRBV5-4 with TRBJ1-2, with TRBD1 matching over 8 bases. V was pared by 0 bases and J by 2 bases, with 9 bases of the junction left unmatched. The CDR3 totals 17 residues. Germline lookup yields CDR1 SGHNT and CDR2 YYREEE (reference sequence). The CDR3 sequence: CASSLGGTGGGNYGYTF. The CDR3 nucleotides are TGTGCCAGCAGCTTGGGAGGGACAGGAGGTGGGAACTATGGCTACACCTTC. The variable domain in full, with the rest retrieved from reference TRBV5-4 and TRBJ1-2, is ETGVTQSPTHLIKTRGQQVTLRCSSQSGHNTVSWYQQALGQGPQFIFQYYREEENGRGNFPPRFSGLQFPNYSSELNVNALELDDSALYLCASSLGGTGGGNYGYTFGSGTRLTVV.

The J gene is TRBJ2-7, the V gene TRBV19, with 9 positions matching TRBD1. Looked up from germline, CDR1 is LNHDA and CDR2 is SQIVND (reference sequence). J lost 3 bases, V lost 6 bases, and 6 bases had no gene match. The CDR3 length is 14 residues. DNA of the CDR3: TGTGCCAGTAGGAAAACAGGGGGCATCTACGAGCAGTACTTC. As protein: CASRKTGGIYEQYF.

The CDR3 spells CASSAASGGRETQYF. The DNA of the CDR3 is TGTGCCAGCAGTGCGGCTAGCGGGGGGCGGGAGACCCAGTACTTC. This rearrangement joins TRBV6-1 to TRBJ2-5; 11 bases fit TRBD2. The junction had 6 bases not matched to a gene; V was cut back by 4 bases and J by 5 bases. The CDR3 is 15 residues long. Germline V gene data show CDR1 as MNHNS and CDR2 as SASEGT.